The clone carrying this T cell receptor (beta chain) was detected ten times or more. Used for diagnoses were clinical symptoms, serum thyroxine and TRAb, thyroid ultrasound and orbital computed tomography. Over 8 ml fresh peripheral blood yielded the PBMCs. These data come from a study of T cells in Graves' hyperthyroidism and ophthalmopathy. RNA transcripts served as the template for amplifying TCR beta CDR3 regions. The TCR CDR3 was amplified in a first-round RT-PCR using the HTBI primer set. TCRdb called the multiplex PCR reads again in MiXCR, with one record for every CDR3 protein. This table has a few hundred thousand distinct CDR3 sequences, 22% appearing once. Unmatched junction bases numbered 15, after V lost 3 bases and J lost 2 bases. The CDR3 contains 20 residues. Per germline, CDR1 KGHDR and CDR2 SFDVKD.

V is TRBV24-1 and J is TRBJ2-3, with 11 bases identical to TRBD2. The receptor was derived from a man aged 25-40 years with Graves' ophthalmopathy. The sample consisted of blood. The CDR3 coding sequence is TGTGCCACCAGTGATCAAGGGCGAAATAGCGGGAGGGCCGACACAGATACGCAGTATTTT. Protein sequence: CATSDQGRNSGRADTDTQYF.